These 22 T cell receptor beta chains share one sample of origin, sequenced in a study of shared clonotypes between healthy human individuals. TCRdb keeps only in-frame clones here, not all; method: immunoSEQ multiplex PCR. The profile shows roughly 1,100,000 clones, more than 65% of them singletons. The sequenced sample was memory CD4+ T cells sorted from blood. Subset indicated: CD45RA-negative fraction. Source of these receptors: a young man in good health.

This chain links TRBV13 with TRBJ2-3, with a possible D match to TRBD1 (6 bases). This CDR3 is 16 amino acids long. Germline V gives CDR1 PRHDT, CDR2 FYEKMQ (reference sequence). Trimming stripped 5 bases from V and 4 bases from J, with 19 bases between. CDR3: CASSRAGGAIPDTQYF. The CDR3 DNA follows: TGTGCCAGCAGCAGGGCTGGGGGCGCGATCCCAGATACGCAGTATTTT.

The rearrangement links TRBV11-2 to TRBJ2-3; possible D gene TRBD1, 5 bases. The CDR3 runs to 13 residues. V was pared by 11 bases and J by 6 bases, with 18 bases between. Germline V lookup: CDR1 SGHAT, CDR2 FQNNGV. CDR3 DNA sequence: TGTGCCTCAGCCCAGCCTTGGGGCGATACGCAGTATTTT. Amino acids: CASAQPWGDTQYF.

This clone turned up a few times. The chain has TRBV7-2 and TRBJ1-1; 7 bases are shared with TRBD1. The V gene end was trimmed by 4 bases and the J gene end by 13 bases; junction bases not matched to a gene: 12. This CDR3 region has 13 residues. Germline-derived CDR1 and CDR2 are SGHTA and FQGNSA. The chain's CDR3 is CASSSRQGGSGFF. CDR3 in DNA: TGTGCCAGCAGCTCAAGACAGGGAGGAAGTGGTTTCTTT.

Only one count was recorded for this clone. The chain couples TRBV10-3 to TRBJ2-1; tentatively, D is TRBD1 (6 bases). Germline values: CDR1 ENHRY, CDR2 SYGVKD. The CDR3 has 15 amino acids. The V gene lost 4 bases and the J gene lost 5 bases, with 15 bases spanning the gap. CDR3: CAISGGQYLNNEQFF. CDR3 DNA: TGTGCCATCAGTGGGGGACAATACTTAAACAATGAGCAGTTCTTC.

V usage is TRBV19 and J usage is TRBJ2-3; D not certain. CDR1 LNHDA and CDR2 SQIVND come from the germline V gene (reference sequence). V dropped 11 bases and J dropped 7 bases, with 19 bases sitting between them. This CDR3 has 13 residues. The CDR3 DNA reads as TGTGCCGTAAAACCGTCGCATGAAAATACGCAGTATTTT. It encodes CAVKPSHENTQYF. Based on the CDR3 plus reference TRBV19 and TRBJ2-3, the full variable domain is DGGITQSPKYLFRKEGQNVTLSCEQNLNHDAMYWYRQDPGQGLRLIYYSQIVNDFQKGDIAEGYSVSREKKESFPLTVTSAQKNPTAFYLCAVKPSHENTQYFGPGTRLTVL.

In this sample, this clone turned up a few times. The genes are TRBV6-5 and TRBJ1-1, with D maybe TRBD1 (5 bases). The CDR3 has 13 residues. Germline V gene sequence: CDR1 MNHEY, CDR2 SVGAGI. V was trimmed by 3 bases and J by 10 bases, leaving 15 bases between them. This CDR3 reads CASSYQLAGRAFF. CDR3 bases: TGTGCCAGCAGTTATCAACTAGCAGGGAGAGCTTTCTTT.

The chain combines TRBV15 with TRBJ2-1, with 10 bases identical to TRBD1. Germline lookup yields CDR1 LNHNV and CDR2 YYDKDF (reference sequence). This CDR3 is built from 16 residues. V lost 8 bases, J lost 0 bases, and 7 bases stayed unmatched. Written as DNA, the CDR3 is TGTGCCACCTCGGGACAGGGGCAAAGCTCCTACAATGAGCAGTTCTTC. It is translated as CATSGQGQSSYNEQFF.

This clone was picked up a small number of times. Other nucleotide sequences from this sample produce the same CDR3. The J gene is TRBJ1-2, the V gene TRBV11-2, with D unclear. The length of the CDR3 is 11 residues. V dropped 3 bases and J dropped 1 base, with 0 bases sitting between them. Germline assignment: CDR1 SGHAT and CDR2 FQNNGV. The CDR3: CASSFNYGYTF. The CDR3 DNA reads as TGTGCCAGCAGCTTTAACTATGGCTACACCTTC.

This chain links TRBV4-1 with TRBJ2-3; 9 positions agree with TRBD2. CDR1 and CDR2 from the germline V gene are MGHRA and YSYEKL. V lost 0 bases to trimming and J lost 3 bases; unmatched junction nucleotides: 16. The CDR3 spans 20 residues. The CDR3 here is CASSQDFARGGRRTTDTQYF. In DNA, the CDR3 is TGCGCCAGCAGCCAAGATTTCGCGCGGGGGGGCCGTCGGACTACAGATACGCAGTATTTT.

This clone was seen just once. The chain recombines TRBV5-1 with TRBJ1-3; D is uncertain. Germline loops: CDR1 SGHRS, CDR2 YFSETQ. The CDR3 has 16 amino acids. V lost 0 bases and J 0 bases, leaving 10 bases between the germline ends. The CDR3 is CASSLAGVSSGNTIYF. The CDR3 nucleotides are TGCGCCAGCAGCTTGGCCGGGGTGAGCTCTGGAAACACCATATATTTT.

V is TRBV9 and J is TRBJ2-7; TRBD2 agrees at 9 bases. The CDR3 is made up of 15 amino acids. Losses at the gene ends were 0 bases for V and 4 bases for J; bases not matched to a gene: 5. The germline gives CDR1 SGDLS, CDR2 YYNGEE. The DNA for the CDR3 is TGTGCCAGCAGCGTAGAGAGTAGCGGGGGATACGAGCAGTACTTC. It codes for CASSVESSGGYEQYF.

V gene TRBV25-1 combines with J gene TRBJ2-3; TRBD2 is a possible D gene (6 bases). The germline gives CDR1 MGHDK, CDR2 SYGVNS. The CDR3 consists of 15 residues. The V end lost 2 bases, the J end lost 2 bases, and 11 bases lay between the germline ends. CDR3 nucleotide sequence: TGTGCCAGCAGTGAACCCGGGAGTACCACAGATACGCAGTATTTT. Translating gives CASSEPGSTTDTQYF.

Ten or more counts support this clone. The V gene is TRBV5-1, the J gene TRBJ2-7, with D possibly matching TRBD2 (6 bases). With 4 bases removed from V and 0 bases from J, the gap between germline ends came to 17 bases. The CDR3 spans 16 residues. Germline CDR1 SGHRS, CDR2 YFSETQ. This chain's CDR3 is CASSTAGLKSSYEQYF. As DNA, the CDR3 is TGCGCCAGCAGCACTGCGGGACTGAAGAGCTCCTACGAGCAGTACTTC.

The sample holds a few counts of this clone. The rearrangement uses TRBV4-1 and TRBJ1-3, with TRBD1 matching 9 bases. Germline V gives CDR1 MGHRA, CDR2 YSYEKL. The CDR3 sequence is 15 residues long. V was pared by 1 base and J by 7 bases, with 5 bases of the junction left unmatched. CDR3: CASSQGQGDLNTIYF. DNA of the CDR3: TGCGCCAGCAGCCAAGGACAGGGGGACCTGAACACCATATATTTT.

The V call is TRBV30, the J call TRBJ2-6; D is tentatively TRBD1 or TRBD2 (5 bases each). Germline V CDR1 and CDR2: GTSNPN, SVGIG (reference sequence). The CDR3 has 15 residues. V lost 0 bases, J lost 1 base, and 7 bases lay in between. Written as DNA, the CDR3 is TGTGCCTGGAGTGTATGGGGGTCTGGGGCCAACGTCCTGACTTTC. As protein: CAWSVWGSGANVLTF.

The chain links TRBV5-8 to TRBJ1-1; D is uncertain. This CDR3 spans 15 amino acids. Trimming shortened V by 0 bases and J by 0 bases, and 9 bases separated the two germline ends. CDR1 SGHTS and CDR2 YDEGEE come from the germline V gene. The CDR3 region has the DNA TGTGCCAGCAGCTTGGTACGCGGTATGAACACTGAAGCTTTCTTT. Translation gives CASSLVRGMNTEAFF.

This sequence joins TRBV30 and TRBJ1-4; 7 bases are a match to TRBD1. Germline values: CDR1 GTSNPN, CDR2 SVGIG (reference sequence). V lost 4 bases to trimming and J lost 1 base; unmatched junction nucleotides: 9. This CDR3 comprises 16 residues. The CDR3 here is CAWTTAGGGTNEKLFF. DNA of the CDR3: TGTGCCTGGACTACTGCAGGGGGGGGAACTAATGAAAAACTGTTTTTT.

V and J are TRBV5-4 and TRBJ1-2; 7 bases line up with TRBD1. The ends lost 1 base at V and 3 bases at J; junction bases unmatched: 9. CDR3 length: 16 residues. The germline gives CDR1 SGHNT, CDR2 YYREEE (reference sequence). The CDR3 DNA is TGTGCCAGCAGCTTGACAGGGGACGGGTTTTACTATGGCTACACCTTC. Its translation is CASSLTGDGFYYGYTF.

This chain connects TRBV19 to TRBJ1-4, with a possible D match to TRBD1 (6 bases). V lost 9 bases, J lost 7 bases, and 12 bases lay in between. The CDR3 length is 12 residues. Per germline, CDR1 LNHDA and CDR2 SQIVND (reference sequence). The CDR3 region has the DNA TGTGCCAGACAGGGAGGGGTTGAAAAACTGTTTTTT. Translated: CARQGGVEKLFF.

The chain has TRBV10-3 and TRBJ2-7; D possibly matches TRBD1 or TRBD2 (5 bases each). Germline values: CDR1 ENHRY, CDR2 SYGVKD. The V end was cut by 3 bases, the J end by 3 bases, with 9 bases between. The CDR3 length is 13 residues. The CDR3 DNA reads as TGTGCCATCAGTGACACGAGGGGCTACGAGCAGTACTTC. It specifies CAISDTRGYEQYF.

The chain couples TRBV5-1 to TRBJ2-3; D might be TRBD2 (5 bases). The CDR3 runs to 13 residues. Between the trimmed V and J ends, which lost 9 bases and 0 bases, there was a span of 11 bases. Germline V gene lookup returns CDR1 SGHRS and CDR2 YFSETQ. CDR3 coding DNA: TGCGCCACTAGCCCTGGTAGCACAGATACGCAGTATTTT. Translating it yields CATSPGSTDTQYF.

Regarding this clone: This CDR3 is also generated by other DNA sequences in the sample. This rearrangement joins TRBV28 to TRBJ1-2; 8 bases align to TRBD1. The germline V gene has CDR1 MDHEN and CDR2 SYDVKM. The V and J ends lost 5 bases and 2 bases, in that order; junction bases with no gene match: 1. The CDR3 is made up of 13 amino acids. CDR3 DNA: TGTGCCAGCAGTAGGGACAGGAACTATGGCTACACCTTC. Translated, it gives CASSRDRNYGYTF.